The 21 T cell receptor beta chains presented below share a single source sample, sequenced in a study of CD8+CD57+ T cells in acquired aplastic anemia. Antigens of these TCRs are unknown. Study-wide points: Lower diversity was found in CD8+CD57+ cells than in total CD4+ and CD8+ pools in patients.

Selection for sequencing was limited to patients who had shown CD8+CD57+ cell expansion by flow cytometry. Genomic DNA served as template for TCR beta VDJ and CDR3 profiling. TCRdb called the reads again in MiXCR, with one record for every CDR3 protein. The table records about 20,000 distinct CDR3 sequences, roughly 43% of them present only once. The sample consisted of CD8+CD57+ T cells sorted from PBMCs. Subset described: bead-enriched CD8+CD57+ effector memory T cells from SAA patients. The receptors here all came from a human donor with aplastic anemia.

The chain employs TRBV9 and TRBJ2-7; 10 nucleotides line up with TRBD2. The end of the DNA fits TRBJ2-5 better, so the J call may be wrong. Per the germline V gene, CDR1 is SGDLS and CDR2 is YYNGEE. The CDR3 covers 16 residues. Written as DNA, the CDR3 is TGTGCCAGCAGCCTAGCCGGGACTAGCGTACCAGAGACCCAGTACTTC. Its translation: CASSLAGTSVPETQYF.

This clonotype appeared a few times. The chain carries TRBV15 and TRBJ1-6, with a weak D call TRBD1 (5 bases). Trimming took off 5 bases at V and 7 bases at J, with 15 bases between the two ends. From germline, CDR1 is LNHNV and CDR2 YYDKDF (reference sequence). There are 15 residues in the CDR3. CDR3 coding DNA: TGTGCCACCAGCCCCCGGCGGGGCTGGAATTCACCCCTCCACTTT. Its translation: CATSPRRGWNSPLHF.

Regarding this clonotype: One junction end disagrees with the germline gene, perhaps due to a read error. CDR3 DNA: TGTGCCATCAGTGAGTCTTGGGTAGGGAAGGGCTACGCCTTC. This codes for CAISESWVGKGYAF. The V call is TRBV10-3, the J call TRBJ1-2; D is unclear. The CDR3 extends over 14 amino acids. The germline V gene has CDR1 ENHRY and CDR2 SYGVKD.

V gene TRBV29-1 combines with J gene TRBJ1-2, with D perhaps TRBD1 (6 bases). There are 13 residues in the CDR3. The germline V gene has CDR1 SQVTM and CDR2 ANQGSEA. Here the CDR3 reads CSTHRDAHYGYTF. The DNA of the CDR3 is TGCAGTACCCACAGGGACGCGCACTATGGCTACACCTTC.

A few counts support this clonotype. This chain joins TRBV20-1 and TRBJ2-7, with D possibly called TRBD1 or TRBD2 (5 bases each). This CDR3 spans 11 amino acids. Looked up from germline, CDR1 is DFQATT and CDR2 is SNEGSKA (reference sequence). As DNA, the CDR3 is TGCAGCGTCCCTGAGGGGTACGAGCAGTACTTC. This gives the protein CSVPEGYEQYF.

This clonotype was seen a handful of times. DNA for the CDR3: TGTGCCACCAGTGATTTTGGGACAGGGCTTTACGAGCAGTACTTC. Protein product: CATSDFGTGLYEQYF. The chain combines TRBV15 with TRBJ2-7, with 9 positions matching TRBD1. J was trimmed by 4 bases and V by 6 bases; bases with no gene match: 10. This CDR3 spans 15 amino acids. CDR1 and CDR2 from the germline V gene are LNHNV and YYDKDF (reference sequence).

This chain joins TRBV24-1 and TRBJ1-1, with 7 bases matching TRBD1. Trimming took 4 bases from V and 1 from J; bases not matched to a gene: 2. The CDR3 has 14 amino acids. The germline gives CDR1 KGHDR, CDR2 SFDVKD. DNA for the CDR3: TGTGCCACCAGTGACCGGACAGGGAACACTGAAGCTTTCTTT. As protein: CATSDRTGNTEAFF.

This clonotype was counted ten times or more. The V call is TRBV5-6, the J call TRBJ2-3; D might be TRBD2 (5 bases). Germline loops: CDR1 SGHDT, CDR2 YYEEEE. The CDR3 runs 15 residues. Between the trimmed V and J ends, which lost 5 bases and 0 bases, there was a span of 13 bases. CDR3 nucleotides: TGTGCCAGCAGGTCGGGGAAAGGGAGCACAGATACGCAGTATTTT. It encodes CASRSGKGSTDTQYF. Full variable domain (outside the CDR3, taken from reference TRBV5-6 and TRBJ2-3): DAGVTQSPTHLIKTRGQQVTLRCSPKSGHDTVSWYQQALGQGPQFIFQYYEEEERQRGNFPDRFSGHQFPNYSSELNVNALLLGDSALYLCASRSGKGSTDTQYFGPGTRLTVL.

V is TRBV7-9 and J is TRBJ2-2; D is undetermined. CDR1 is SEHNR, CDR2 FQNEAQ, per germline (reference sequence). CDR3 length: 15 residues. V was clipped by 6 bases and J by 7 bases, with 18 bases between them. The CDR3: CASSDLPEEGGELFF. The CDR3 DNA follows: TGTGCCAGCAGTGACCTCCCGGAAGAAGGCGGGGAGCTGTTTTTT. Variable domain in full (rest from reference TRBV7-9 and TRBJ2-2): DTGVSQNPRHKITKRGQNVTFRCDPISEHNRLYWYRQTLGQGPEFLTYFQNEAQLEKSRLLSDRFSAERPKGSFSTLEIQRTEQGDSAMYLCASSDLPEEGGELFFGEGSRLTVL.

The chain couples TRBV7-9 to TRBJ2-7, with D tentatively TRBD1 (6 bases). V was trimmed by 5 bases and J by 3 bases, leaving 23 bases between them. CDR3 size: 17 residues. Germline CDR1 and CDR2: SEHNR and FQNEAQ (reference sequence). DNA of the CDR3: TGTGCCAGCAGCCTCACCCCAGCTAACTTACAGGGCTACGAGCAGTACTTC. Its translation: CASSLTPANLQGYEQYF. Full variable domain (rest looked up from reference TRBV7-9 and TRBJ2-7): DTGVSQNPRHKITKRGQNVTFRCDPISEHNRLYWYRQTLGQGPEFLTYFQNEAQLEKSRLLSDRFSAERPKGSFSTLEIQRTEQGDSAMYLCASSLTPANLQGYEQYFGPGTRLTVT.

This clonotype appeared a few times. The chain recombines TRBV7-2 with TRBJ2-7; TRBD1 matches at 7 bases. V was clipped by 10 bases and J by 5 bases; unmatched bases: 8. The CDR3 contains 12 residues. CDR1 is SGHTA, CDR2 FQGNSA, per germline. The CDR3 bases are TGTGCCACCCGAGAGGGGGCTAACGAGCAGTACTTC. As protein: CATREGANEQYF.

A word on this clonotype: Compared with germline, one end of the junction differs, possibly owing to a read error. The rearrangement links TRBV20-1 to TRBJ1-1, with a tentative D call TRBD1 (5 bases). CDR1 is DFQATT, CDR2 SNEGSKA, per germline (reference sequence). This CDR3 comprises 15 residues. Written as DNA, the CDR3 is TGCAGAGCTAGAGATCACCGGGGGGACGACACTGAAGCTTTCTTT. This sequence encodes CRARDHRGDDTEAFF.

On this clonotype: One end of the junction varies from germline; a read error may be responsible. The chain uses TRBV20-1 and TRBJ2-2; D remains unclear. The CDR3 has 13 amino acids. Germline V gene sequence: CDR1 DFQATT, CDR2 SNEGSKA (reference sequence). For the CDR3, the DNA is TGCAGCGCTAAGGTTGATGGGACCGGGGAGCTGTTTTTT. This translates into CSAKVDGTGELFF.

This clonotype has just a few counts. The chain links TRBV6-1 to TRBJ2-1, with D uncertain. CDR1 is MNHNS and CDR2 is SASEGT in the germline V gene. The CDR3 is made up of 14 amino acids. Trimming removed 3 bases from V and 8 bases from J, with 14 bases in between. The CDR3 protein is CASSDYQSGDEQFF. The DNA for the CDR3 is TGTGCCAGCAGTGATTATCAGTCTGGGGATGAGCAGTTCTTC.

This chain uses TRBV5-1 with TRBJ1-6; D is unclear. From germline, CDR1 is SGHRS and CDR2 YFSETQ. The length of the CDR3 is 12 residues. V was shortened by 4 bases and J by 13 bases, with 12 bases between the two germline ends. The CDR3 coding sequence is TGCGCCAGCAGCCCCGGACGGCATCCCCTCCACTTT. Translation gives CASSPGRHPLHF.

The chain carries TRBV5-1 and TRBJ2-1, with TRBD1 matching 7 bases. Germline V gene data show CDR1 as SGHRS and CDR2 as YFSETQ. There are 14 residues in the CDR3. V shed 0 bases and J 5 bases; nucleotides not matched to a gene: 2. The CDR3 DNA reads as TGCGCCAGCAGCTTGGGGACAGGTAACAATGAGCAGTTCTTC. Its protein is CASSLGTGNNEQFF.

This clonotype was counted only a few times. CDR3 bases: TGCAGTGCTAGAGGGGGAGGTAGCGGGACCTTCTCCTACGAGCAGTACTTC. It encodes CSARGGGSGTFSYEQYF. The chain is built from TRBV20-1 and TRBJ2-7, with 8 bases matching TRBD2. The CDR3 covers 17 residues. Germline V lookup: CDR1 DFQATT, CDR2 SNEGSKA (reference sequence). V was clipped by 1 base and J by 0 bases; unmatched bases: 11.

The J gene is TRBJ2-7, the V gene TRBV7-2, with 11 bases fitting TRBD2. V lost 1 base, J lost 4 bases, and 12 bases stayed unmatched. The germline gives CDR1 SGHTA, CDR2 FQGNSA. The CDR3 consists of 18 residues. The CDR3, as DNA: TGTGCCAGCAGCTTAGTAGGTAGCGGGAGGGCCGGGTGGTACGAGCAGTACTTC. Amino acid sequence: CASSLVGSGRAGWYEQYF.

The chain combines TRBV2 with TRBJ2-3, with 7 bases lining up with TRBD1. Trimming cost V 6 bases and J 3 bases; bases outside gene matches: 12. The CDR3 is 16 residues long. Germline V lookup: CDR1 SNHLY, CDR2 FYNNEI. As DNA, the CDR3 is TGTGCCAGCAGCGACCACAGGGACAGCGAAACAGATACGCAGTATTTT. As protein: CASSDHRDSETDTQYF.

To note about this clonotype: One base away lies a much larger clone, so this may be a sequencing read error. The chain carries TRBV20-1 and TRBJ2-3; 9 bases align to TRBD2. The CDR3 length is 12 residues. Germline V gene data show CDR1 as DFQATT and CDR2 as SNEGSKA (reference sequence). After removal of 6 bases from V and 14 bases from J, the junction contained 12 bases not matched to a gene. In DNA, the CDR3 is TGCAGTGCGAGACCGGCTAGCGGGATGGGGTATTTT. Translated: CSARPASGMGYF.

The chain links TRBV9 to TRBJ2-1; 12 nucleotides line up with TRBD2. CDR1 and CDR2 (germline): SGDLS, YYNGEE. There are 15 residues in the CDR3. Losses at the gene ends were 3 bases for V and 4 bases for J; bases not matched to a gene: 2. The CDR3 nucleotides are TGTGCCAGCAGCGGACTAGCGGGGGATTACAATGAGCAGTTCTTC. It specifies CASSGLAGDYNEQFF.